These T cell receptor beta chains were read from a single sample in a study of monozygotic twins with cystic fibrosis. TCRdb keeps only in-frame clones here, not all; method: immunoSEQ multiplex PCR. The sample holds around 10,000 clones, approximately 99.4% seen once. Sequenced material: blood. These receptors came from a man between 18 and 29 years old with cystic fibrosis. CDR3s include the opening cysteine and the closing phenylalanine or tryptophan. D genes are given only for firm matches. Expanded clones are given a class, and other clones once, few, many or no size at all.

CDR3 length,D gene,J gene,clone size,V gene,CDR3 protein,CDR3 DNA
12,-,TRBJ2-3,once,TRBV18,CASSLAADTQYF,TGTGCCAGCTCACTGGCAGCAGATACGCAGTATTTT
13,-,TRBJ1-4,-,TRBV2,CASRRDFNEKLFF,TGTGCCAGCAGGAGGGACTTTAATGAAAAACTGTTTTTT
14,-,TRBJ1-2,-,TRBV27,CASSPQGWKDGYTF,TGTGCCAGCAGTCCGCAGGGTTGGAAAGATGGCTACACCTTC
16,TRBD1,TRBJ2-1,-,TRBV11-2,CASSLFPGTVVNEQFF,TGTGCCAGCAGCTTATTTCCCGGGACAGTCGTCAATGAGCAGTTCTTC
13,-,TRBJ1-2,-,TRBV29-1,CSVEATADYGYTF,TGCAGCGTTGAAGCTACGGCTGACTATGGCTACACCTTC
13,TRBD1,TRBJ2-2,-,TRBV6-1,CAGDRELTGELFF,TGTGCCGGGGACAGGGAATTAACCGGGGAGCTGTTTTTT
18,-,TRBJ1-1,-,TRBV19,CASSMPRGLPVPNTEAFF,TGTGCCAGTAGTATGCCCCGGGGGCTTCCCGTCCCGAACACTGAAGCTTTCTTT
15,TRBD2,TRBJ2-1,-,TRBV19,CASSIRGGLYNEQFF,TGTGCCAGTAGTATCCGGGGGGGACTCTACAATGAGCAGTTCTTC
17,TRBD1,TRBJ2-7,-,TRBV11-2,CASSALGRGPTTHEQYF,TGTGCCAGCAGCGCCCTCGGTAGGGGGCCTACTACCCACGAGCAGTACTTC
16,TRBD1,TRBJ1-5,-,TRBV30,CAWSVQGRGSNQPQHF,TGTGCCTGGAGTGTACAGGGGAGGGGTAGCAATCAGCCCCAGCATTTT
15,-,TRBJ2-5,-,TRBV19,CASSKTTGLQETQYF,TGTGCCAGTAGTAAGACTACAGGACTCCAAGAGACCCAGTACTTC
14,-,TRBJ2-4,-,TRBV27,CASSLSSQGSIQYF,TGTGCCAGCAGTTTATCGTCCCAGGGCAGCATTCAGTACTTC
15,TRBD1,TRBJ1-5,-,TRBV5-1,CASSTGTGGNQPQHF,TGCGCCAGCAGCACCGGGACAGGGGGGAATCAGCCCCAGCATTTT
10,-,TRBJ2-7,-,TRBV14,CASSQLEQYF,TGTGCCAGCAGCCAGCTCGAGCAGTACTTC
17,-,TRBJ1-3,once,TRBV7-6,CASSLAPGTRQGNTIYF,TGTGCCAGCAGCTTAGCCCCAGGCACTCGGCAAGGAAACACCATATATTTT
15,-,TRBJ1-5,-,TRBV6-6,CASSWDVGEMKPQHF,TGTGCCAGCAGTTGGGACGTGGGGGAGATGAAGCCCCAGCATTTT
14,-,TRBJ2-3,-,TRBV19,CASSDGTSTDTQYF,TGTGCCAGTAGTGACGGGACAAGCACAGATACGCAGTATTTT
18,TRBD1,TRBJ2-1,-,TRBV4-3,CASSQGVPGQAFNNEQFF,TGCGCCAGCAGCCAAGGGGTCCCGGGACAGGCGTTTAACAATGAGCAGTTCTTC
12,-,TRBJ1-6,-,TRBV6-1,CASRVEGSPLHF,TGTGCCAGCAGGGTTGAAGGTTCACCCCTCCACTTT
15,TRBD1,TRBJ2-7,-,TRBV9,CASSSAGTGAYEQYF,TGTGCCAGCAGCTCCGCGGGGACAGGAGCCTACGAGCAGTACTTC
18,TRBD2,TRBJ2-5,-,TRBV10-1,CASSEGGEGLAGRETQYF,TGCGCCAGCAGTGAGGGGGGGGAAGGACTAGCGGGGAGAGAGACCCAGTACTTC
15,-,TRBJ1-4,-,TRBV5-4,CASSLAQATNEKLFF,TGTGCCAGCAGCTTGGCCCAAGCAACTAATGAAAAACTGTTTTTT
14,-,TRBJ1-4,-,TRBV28,CASSPPGGNEKLFF,TGTGCCAGCAGCCCCCCGGGGGGGAATGAAAAACTGTTTTTT
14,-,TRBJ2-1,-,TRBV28,CASSLEVPYNEQFF,TGTGCCAGCAGTTTGGAGGTCCCCTACAATGAGCAGTTCTTC
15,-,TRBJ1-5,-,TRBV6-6,CASSSHGGGNQPQHF,TGTGCCAGCAGTTCGCACGGCGGGGGCAATCAGCCCCAGCATTTT
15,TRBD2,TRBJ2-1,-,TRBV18,CASSTPTSADNEQFF,TGTGCCAGCTCAACCCCGACTAGCGCCGACAATGAGCAGTTCTTC
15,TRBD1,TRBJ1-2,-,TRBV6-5,CASSYALTGGHGYTF,TGTGCCAGCAGTTACGCCCTGACAGGGGGCCATGGCTACACCTTC
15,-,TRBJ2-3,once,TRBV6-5,CASRNRDSSTDTQYF,TGTGCCAGCAGGAACCGGGACTCCAGCACAGATACGCAGTATTTT
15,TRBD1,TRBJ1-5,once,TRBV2,CASSDRQGVVQPQHF,TGTGCCAGCAGTGATAGACAGGGGGTAGTTCAGCCCCAGCATTTT